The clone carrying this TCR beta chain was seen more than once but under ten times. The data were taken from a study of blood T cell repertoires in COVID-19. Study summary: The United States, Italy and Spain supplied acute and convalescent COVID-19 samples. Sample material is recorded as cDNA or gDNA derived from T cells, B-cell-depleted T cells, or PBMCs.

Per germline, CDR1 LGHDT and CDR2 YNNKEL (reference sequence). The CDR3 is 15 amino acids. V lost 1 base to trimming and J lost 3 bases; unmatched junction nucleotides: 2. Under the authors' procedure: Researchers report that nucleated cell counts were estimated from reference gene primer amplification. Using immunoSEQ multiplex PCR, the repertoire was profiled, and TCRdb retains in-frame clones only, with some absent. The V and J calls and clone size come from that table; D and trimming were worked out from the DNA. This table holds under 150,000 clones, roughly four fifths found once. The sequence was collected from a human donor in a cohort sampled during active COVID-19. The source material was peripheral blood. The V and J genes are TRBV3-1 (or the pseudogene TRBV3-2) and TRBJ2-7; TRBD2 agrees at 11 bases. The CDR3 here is CASSQATSGVYEQYF. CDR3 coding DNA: TGTGCCAGCAGCCAAGCGACTAGCGGGGTCTACGAGCAGTACTTC.